The rows below give T cell receptor beta chains drawn from one sample of a study of T cells in Graves' hyperthyroidism and ophthalmopathy. From the multiplex PCR reads, TCRdb called clonotypes with MiXCR, one entry per CDR3 protein. The table shows around 520,000 distinct CDR3 sequences, with around 22% occurring only once. The sequenced sample consisted of blood. These receptor sequences come from a woman in her 30s with Graves' ophthalmopathy. CDR3s include the opening cysteine and the closing phenylalanine or tryptophan. Fields, in order: D gene, J gene, clone size, V gene, CDR3 DNA, CDR3 protein. The D gene is left open where the match is weak. Clone size is not always given. Where it is, it says once, few, many or a class for expanded clones.

D: .; J: TRBJ2-5; size: .; V: TRBV28; DNA: TGTGCCAGCAAGGCCCCAGGGGTAAAAGAGACCCAGTACTTC; CDR3: CASKAPGVKETQYF
D: TRBD1; J: TRBJ1-6; size: many; V: TRBV12-3/TRBV12-4; DNA: TGTGCCAGCAGTGGTCAGGGACAGGGGGCCTCACCCCTCCACTTT; CDR3: CASSGQGQGASPLHF
D: TRBD2; J: TRBJ2-5; size: few; V: TRBV3-1; DNA: TGTGCCAGCAGCAAAGGACTAGCGGGGGGCCAGCCGCAAGAGACCCAGTACTTC; CDR3: CASSKGLAGGQPQETQYF
D: TRBD1; J: TRBJ2-2; size: many; V: TRBV20-1; DNA: TGCAGTGCTCGACCCCCGGGACAGGGGAACACCGGGGAGCTGTTTTTT; CDR3: CSARPPGQGNTGELFF
D: TRBD1; J: TRBJ2-4; size: many; V: TRBV12-3/TRBV12-4; DNA: TGTGCCAGCAGTGCGGACAGGCGAAACATTAAGTACTTC; CDR3: CASSADRRNIKYF
D: TRBD1; J: TRBJ2-2; size: many; V: TRBV19; DNA: TGTGCCAGTAGTATAGGACAGGGGGCGGTCACCGGGGAGCTGTTTTTT; CDR3: CASSIGQGAVTGELFF
D: .; J: TRBJ2-7; size: many; V: TRBV11-2; DNA: TGTGCCAGCAGCTTCGGGGACGCCTACGAGCAGTACTTC; CDR3: CASSFGDAYEQYF
D: .; J: TRBJ2-7; size: many; V: TRBV20-1; DNA: TGCAGTGCTAGACTCGACATTGTCGAGCAGTACTTC; CDR3: CSARLDIVEQYF
D: .; J: TRBJ2-7; size: .; V: TRBV3-1; DNA: TGTGCCAGCAGCCAAGGCGTGGGGTACTACGAGCAGTACTTC; CDR3: CASSQGVGYYEQYF
D: TRBD2; J: TRBJ2-5; size: .; V: TRBV20-1; DNA: TGCAGTGCAAGAGATAGCGGGGGGGCCGGGGAGACCCAGTACTTC; CDR3: CSARDSGGAGETQYF
D: TRBD2; J: TRBJ2-7; size: few; V: TRBV7-3; DNA: TGTGCCAGTCCGACGTTGCTAGCGGAGTTCATATCTCACTACGAGCAGTACTTC; CDR3: CASPTLLAEFISHYEQYF
D: TRBD2; J: TRBJ2-7; size: many; V: TRBV11-2; DNA: TGTGCCAGCAGCTTACGATACGCGGGTAGCGGGGCTGATTACGAGCAGTACTTC; CDR3: CASSLRYAGSGADYEQYF
D: .; J: TRBJ1-2; size: few; V: TRBV13; DNA: TGTGCCAGCACCCTAGGGGGGGGGACTAACTATGGCTACACCTTC; CDR3: CASTLGGGTNYGYTF
D: .; J: TRBJ1-2; size: many; V: TRBV19; DNA: TGTGCCAGTAGTACGGTGGCCTATACAGGATATAGTAACTATGGCTACACCTTC; CDR3: CASSTVAYTGYSNYGYTF
D: .; J: TRBJ1-2; size: many; V: TRBV12-3/TRBV12-4; DNA: TGTGCCAGCAGCTCCGATGACTTGGGCTACACCTTC; CDR3: CASSSDDLGYTF
D: TRBD1; J: TRBJ1-1; size: many; V: TRBV11-1; DNA: TGTGCCAACAGCCCGGGGACAGGCCTAAACACTGAAGCTTTCTTT; CDR3: CANSPGTGLNTEAFF
D: .; J: TRBJ2-2; size: many; V: TRBV29-1; DNA: TGCAGCGTTGGAGGCGTCGGGGAGCTGTTTTTT; CDR3: CSVGGVGELFF
D: TRBD2; J: TRBJ2-7; size: .; V: TRBV30; DNA: TGTGCCTGGGGGGGGGACTCCTACGAGCAGTACTTC; CDR3: CAWGGDSYEQYF
D: .; J: TRBJ2-5; size: many; V: TRBV18; DNA: TGTGCCAGCTCACAACAGGAAAAAGAGACCCAGTACTTC; CDR3: CASSQQEKETQYF
D: .; J: TRBJ2-5; size: many; V: TRBV7-2; DNA: TGTGCCAGCAGCTTAAAATACAGGGATGAGACCCAGTACTTC; CDR3: CASSLKYRDETQYF
D: .; J: TRBJ1-5; size: .; V: TRBV7-6; DNA: TGTGCCAGCAGCGTAGGGGGGAGGATAGGGTTACAGCCTCAGCATTTT; CDR3: CASSVGGRIGLQPQHF
D: .; J: TRBJ1-2; size: .; V: TRBV11-2; DNA: TGTGCCAGCAGCTCCCCCATTCTGGCAGGGAACTATGGCTACACCTTC; CDR3: CASSSPILAGNYGYTF
D: .; J: TRBJ1-2; size: many; V: TRBV5-1; DNA: TGCGCCAGCAGCTTGGCCACGCAGCGACATGGCTACACCTTC; CDR3: CASSLATQRHGYTF
D: .; J: TRBJ1-1; size: .; V: TRBV12-3/TRBV12-4; DNA: TGTGCCAGCAGTCAACGGACAGCTGGTGAAGCTTTCTTT; CDR3: CASSQRTAGEAFF
D: .; J: TRBJ1-1; size: many; V: TRBV6-5; DNA: TGTGCCAGCACTTATCGCCCGGGGGACTCAAGAGCTTTCTTT; CDR3: CASTYRPGDSRAFF
D: TRBD1; J: TRBJ2-7; size: few; V: TRBV6-1; DNA: TGTGCCAGCAGTCCTGGACAGGGGGCGCCCTACGAGCAGTACTTC; CDR3: CASSPGQGAPYEQYF
D: TRBD1; J: TRBJ2-2; size: .; V: TRBV10-3; DNA: TGTGCCATCAGTACCCCCGACAGGGGGAGCACCGGGGAGCTGTTTTTT; CDR3: CAISTPDRGSTGELFF
D: TRBD2; J: TRBJ2-5; size: .; V: TRBV12-3/TRBV12-4; DNA: TGTGCCAGCAGCTTTAGACAGGACCGGACTAGCGGGAAACAAGAGACCCAGTACTTC; CDR3: CASSFRQDRTSGKQETQYF
D: .; J: TRBJ1-1; size: many; V: TRBV6-5; DNA: TGTGCCAGCAGTTACGTGCAGGGTAACACTGAAGCTTTCTTT; CDR3: CASSYVQGNTEAFF
D: TRBD1; J: TRBJ1-2; size: many; V: TRBV20-1; DNA: TGCAGTGCTTCCGGAGAGGGACAGGGAAAATATGGCTACACCTTC; CDR3: CSASGEGQGKYGYTF
D: .; J: TRBJ1-4; size: .; V: TRBV2; DNA: TGTGCCAGCAGTTACCTCGGGAGTGAAAAACTGTTTTTT; CDR3: CASSYLGSEKLFF
D: .; J: TRBJ2-3; size: .; V: TRBV10-3; DNA: TGTGCCATCAGTGCCCAGGGGCAGGTAGGAGATACGCAGTATTTT; CDR3: CAISAQGQVGDTQYF
D: .; J: TRBJ1-1; size: many; V: TRBV7-2; DNA: TGTGCCAGCAGCTTAGGAGGCCCAAACGCTGAAGCTTTCTTT; CDR3: CASSLGGPNAEAFF
D: .; J: TRBJ2-5; size: .; V: TRBV12-3/TRBV12-4; DNA: TGTGCCAGCAGCCTAGAGGGGGCCCAGTACTTC; CDR3: CASSLEGAQYF
D: TRBD2; J: TRBJ2-5; size: few; V: TRBV4-1; DNA: TGCGCCAGCAGCCAAGATCCGGGACTAGCGGCTAAGACCCAGTACTTC; CDR3: CASSQDPGLAAKTQYF
D: .; J: TRBJ1-1; size: many; V: TRBV25-1; DNA: TGTGCCAGCAGCGAGAAGAGCCTGAACACTGAAGCTTTCTTT; CDR3: CASSEKSLNTEAFF
D: TRBD1; J: TRBJ1-5; size: many; V: TRBV12-3/TRBV12-4; DNA: TGTGCCAGCAGTTTAGGGACAGGGGGATTCGGCAATCAGCCCCAGCATTTT; CDR3: CASSLGTGGFGNQPQHF
D: TRBD1; J: TRBJ2-7; size: many; V: TRBV7-2; DNA: TGTGCCAGCAGCTTAAACCGGGACAGGGTCTACGAGCAGTACTTC; CDR3: CASSLNRDRVYEQYF
D: TRBD1; J: TRBJ1-5; size: many; V: TRBV6-2/TRBV6-3; DNA: TGTGCCAGCAGTTACTCGAGGGACAGGGGGACTCAGCCCCAGCATTTT; CDR3: CASSYSRDRGTQPQHF
D: .; J: TRBJ2-2; size: many; V: TRBV5-6; DNA: TGTGCCAGCAGTGCCGACAGGCCCCACACCGGGGAGCTGTTTTTT; CDR3: CASSADRPHTGELFF
D: .; J: TRBJ1-1; size: few; V: TRBV27; DNA: TGTGCCAGCGTGGCTCTGCTGAACACTGATGCTTTCTTT; CDR3: CASVALLNTDAFF
D: TRBD2; J: TRBJ2-3; size: many; V: TRBV7-2; DNA: TGTGCCAGCAGCTTAGTAGCGGGGGTCACAGATACGCAGTATTTT; CDR3: CASSLVAGVTDTQYF
D: TRBD1; J: TRBJ2-7; size: .; V: TRBV18; DNA: TGTGCCAGCTCACCCGACAGGGGGGTCTACGAGCAGTACTTC; CDR3: CASSPDRGVYEQYF
D: .; J: TRBJ1-5; size: .; V: TRBV6-5; DNA: TGTGCCAGCAGTTACGGGGCCAATCAGCCCCAGCATTTT; CDR3: CASSYGANQPQHF
D: .; J: TRBJ2-5; size: many; V: TRBV14; DNA: TGTGCCAGCAGCCGGCAATTCGAGACCCAGTACTTC; CDR3: CASSRQFETQYF
D: .; J: TRBJ1-1; size: .; V: TRBV27; DNA: TGTGCCAGCTGGCTCAATCCAAACACTGAAGCTTTCTTT; CDR3: CASWLNPNTEAFF
D: .; J: TRBJ1-1; size: .; V: TRBV10-3; DNA: TGTGCCATCAGTGACCCCCGGGAGAACACTGAAGCTTTCTTT; CDR3: CAISDPRENTEAFF
D: .; J: TRBJ1-1; size: few; V: TRBV6-2/TRBV6-3; DNA: TGTGCCAGCAAACTAACCATGAACACTGAAGCTTTCTTT; CDR3: CASKLTMNTEAFF
D: .; J: TRBJ1-5; size: many; V: TRBV7-9; DNA: TGTGCCAGCAGGGCCGGGGATAGCAATCAGCCCCAGCATTTT; CDR3: CASRAGDSNQPQHF
D: TRBD2; J: TRBJ2-2; size: .; V: TRBV14; DNA: TGTGCCAGCGCAACGCGGACTAGCGCGAACACCGGGGAGCTGTTTTTT; CDR3: CASATRTSANTGELFF